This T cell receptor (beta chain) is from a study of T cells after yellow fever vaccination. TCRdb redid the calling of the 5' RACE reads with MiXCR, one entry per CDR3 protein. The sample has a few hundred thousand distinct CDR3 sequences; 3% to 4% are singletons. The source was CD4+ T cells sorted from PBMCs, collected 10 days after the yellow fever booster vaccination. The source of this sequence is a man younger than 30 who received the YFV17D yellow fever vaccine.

The CDR3 sequence is CASSVGALHF. Written as DNA, the CDR3 is TGTGCCAGCAGTGTCGGGGCCCTCCACTTT. The chain employs TRBV2 and TRBJ1-6; D gene ambiguous. The germline CDR1 and CDR2 sequences are SNHLY and FYNNEI. Between the trimmed V and J ends, which lost 4 bases and 14 bases, there was a span of 6 bases. The CDR3 runs to 10 residues. The full variable domain, completed using reference TRBV2 and TRBJ1-6, is EPEVTQTPSHQVTQMGQEVILRCVPISNHLYFYWYRQILGQKVEFLVSFYNNEISEKSEIFDDQFSVERPDGSNFTLKIRSTKLEDSAMYFCASSVGALHFGNGTRLTVT.